This TCR beta chain was obtained from a study of T cell repertoires in cytomegalovirus infection. Study information: Researchers turned to recently identified HLA-C-restricted CMV epitopes as well as well-studied HLA-B-restricted ones. Through public TCR beta signatures, both CMV infection and matching HLA type were indicated.

TCRdb re-analysed the reads in MiXCR, keeping a single row per CDR3 protein. This table holds over 100,000 distinct CDR3 sequences, 25% to 30% found once. V was pared by 0 bases and J by 13 bases, with 22 bases between. Germline CDR1 reads MGHRA; CDR2 reads YSYEKL. There are 16 residues in the CDR3. This clonotype was observed at least ten times. What it binds is not known. Findings of the study overall: HLA-C-restricted CMV-specific TCR beta clonotypes prevailed in the ex vivo response.

This chain joins TRBV4-1 and TRBJ2-1; D assignment may be TRBD1 or TRBD2 (5 bases each). The sequence was collected from a human donor in good health (CMV status not recorded). Some clones in this sample may be carry-over from other donors' samples. Specimen: CD8+ T cells from cultured PBMCs, collected from culture after CMV antigen stimulation. CDR3 amino acids: CASSQDPGRRQEGQFF. The CDR3 nucleotides read TGCGCCAGCAGCCAAGATCCGGGACGGAGACAAGAGGGCCAGTTCTTC.